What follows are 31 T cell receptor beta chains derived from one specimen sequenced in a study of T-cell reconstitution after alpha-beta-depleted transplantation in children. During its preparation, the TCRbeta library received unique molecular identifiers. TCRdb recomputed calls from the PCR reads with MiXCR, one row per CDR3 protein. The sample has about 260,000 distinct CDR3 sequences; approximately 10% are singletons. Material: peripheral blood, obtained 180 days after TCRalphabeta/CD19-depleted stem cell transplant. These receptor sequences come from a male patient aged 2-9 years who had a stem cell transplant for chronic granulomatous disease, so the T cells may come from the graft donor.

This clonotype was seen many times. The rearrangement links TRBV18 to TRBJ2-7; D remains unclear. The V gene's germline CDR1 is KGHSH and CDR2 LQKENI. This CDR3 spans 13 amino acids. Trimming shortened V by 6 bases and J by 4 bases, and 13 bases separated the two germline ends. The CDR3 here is CASSPTVTYEQYF. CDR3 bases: TGTGCCAGCTCCCCCACAGTGACTTACGAGCAGTACTTC.

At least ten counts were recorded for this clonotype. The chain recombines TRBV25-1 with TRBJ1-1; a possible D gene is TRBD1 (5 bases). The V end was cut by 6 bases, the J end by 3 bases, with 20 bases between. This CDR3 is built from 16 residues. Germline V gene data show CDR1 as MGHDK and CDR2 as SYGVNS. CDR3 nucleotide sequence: TGTGCCAGCAGCCCTGGGACCGTGCGGGGGGACACTGAAGCTTTCTTT. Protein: CASSPGTVRGDTEAFF.

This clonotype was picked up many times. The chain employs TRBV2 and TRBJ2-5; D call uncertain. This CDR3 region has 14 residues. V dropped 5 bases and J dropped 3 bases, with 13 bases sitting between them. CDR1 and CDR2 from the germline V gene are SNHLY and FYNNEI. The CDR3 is CASSRSFWKETQYF. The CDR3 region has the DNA TGTGCCAGCAGTCGTAGCTTCTGGAAAGAGACCCAGTACTTC.

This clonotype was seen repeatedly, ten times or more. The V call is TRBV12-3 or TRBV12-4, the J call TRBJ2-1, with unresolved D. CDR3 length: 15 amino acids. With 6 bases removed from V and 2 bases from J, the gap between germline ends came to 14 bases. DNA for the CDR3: TGTGCCAGCAGCGCCTCGAGATCGGCCTACAATGAGCAGTTCTTC. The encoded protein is CASSASRSAYNEQFF.

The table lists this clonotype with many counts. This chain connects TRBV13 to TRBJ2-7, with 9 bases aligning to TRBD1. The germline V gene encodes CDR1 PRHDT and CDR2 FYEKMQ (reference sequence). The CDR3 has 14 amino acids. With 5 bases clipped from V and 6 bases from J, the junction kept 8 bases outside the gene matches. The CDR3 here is CASSPGDRGGEQYF. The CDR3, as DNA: TGTGCCAGCAGCCCAGGCGACAGGGGGGGCGAGCAGTACTTC.

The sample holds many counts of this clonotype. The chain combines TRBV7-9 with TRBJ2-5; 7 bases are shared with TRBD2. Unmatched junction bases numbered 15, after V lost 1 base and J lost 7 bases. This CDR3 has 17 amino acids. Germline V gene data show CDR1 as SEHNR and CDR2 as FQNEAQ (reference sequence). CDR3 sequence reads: CASSLGVGGSLPGTQYF. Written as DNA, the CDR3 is TGTGCCAGCAGCTTAGGCGTAGGCGGGAGCCTACCAGGGACCCAGTACTTC.

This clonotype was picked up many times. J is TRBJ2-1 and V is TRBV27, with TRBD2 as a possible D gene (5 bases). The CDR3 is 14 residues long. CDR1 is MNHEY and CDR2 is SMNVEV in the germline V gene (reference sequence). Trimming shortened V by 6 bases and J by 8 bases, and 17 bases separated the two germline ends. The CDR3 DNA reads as TGTGCCAGCAGACGGAATAGCGTATCCTATGAGCAGTTCTTC. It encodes CASRRNSVSYEQFF.

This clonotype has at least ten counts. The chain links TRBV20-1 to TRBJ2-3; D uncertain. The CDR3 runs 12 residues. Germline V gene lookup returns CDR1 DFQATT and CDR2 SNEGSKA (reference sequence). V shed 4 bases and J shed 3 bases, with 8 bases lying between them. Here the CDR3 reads CSATVGTDTQYF. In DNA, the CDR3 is TGCAGTGCTACCGTGGGAACAGATACGCAGTATTTT.

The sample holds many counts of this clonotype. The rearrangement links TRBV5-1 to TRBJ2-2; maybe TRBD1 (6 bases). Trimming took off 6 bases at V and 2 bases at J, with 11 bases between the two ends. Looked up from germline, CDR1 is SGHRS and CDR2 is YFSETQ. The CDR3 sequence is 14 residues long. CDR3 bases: TGCGCCAGCATACAGGGTTATAACACCGGGGAGCTGTTTTTT. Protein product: CASIQGYNTGELFF. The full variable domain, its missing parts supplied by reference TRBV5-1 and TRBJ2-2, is KAGVTQTPRYLIKTRGQQVTLSCSPISGHRSVSWYQQTPGQGLQFLFEYFSETQRNKGNFPGRFSGRQFSNSRSEMNVSTLELGDSALYLCASIQGYNTGELFFGEGSRLTVL.

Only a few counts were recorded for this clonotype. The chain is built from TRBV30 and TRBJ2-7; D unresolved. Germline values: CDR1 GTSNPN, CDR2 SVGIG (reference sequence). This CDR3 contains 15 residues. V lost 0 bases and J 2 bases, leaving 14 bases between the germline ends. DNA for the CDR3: TGTGCCTGGAGTGTAGAGTCCGGCTCCCCCTACGAGCAGTACTTC. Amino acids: CAWSVESGSPYEQYF. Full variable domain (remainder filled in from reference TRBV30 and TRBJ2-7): SQTIHQWPATLVQPVGSPLSLECTVEGTSNPNLYWYRQAAGRGLQLLFYSVGIGQISSEVPQNLSASRPQDRQFILSSKKLLLSDSGFYLCAWSVESGSPYEQYFGPGTRLTVT.

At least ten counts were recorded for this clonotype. The CDR3 bases are TGTGCCAGCAGCCATCTCGGGACTAGCGGCCTGGGTGGGCAGTTCTTC. It is translated as CASSHLGTSGLGGQFF. The chain joins TRBV3-1 to TRBJ2-1, with 11 bases aligning to TRBD2. Germline V gene sequence: CDR1 LGHDT, CDR2 YNNKEL (reference sequence). The CDR3 spans 16 residues. Trimming cost V 3 bases and J 12 bases; bases outside gene matches: 13.

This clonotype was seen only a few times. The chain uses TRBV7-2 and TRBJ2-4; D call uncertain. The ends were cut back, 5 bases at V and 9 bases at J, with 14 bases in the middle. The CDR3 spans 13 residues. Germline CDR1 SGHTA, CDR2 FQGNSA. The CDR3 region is CASSPDPMGIQYF. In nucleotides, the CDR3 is TGTGCCAGCAGCCCGGATCCCATGGGCATTCAGTACTTC.

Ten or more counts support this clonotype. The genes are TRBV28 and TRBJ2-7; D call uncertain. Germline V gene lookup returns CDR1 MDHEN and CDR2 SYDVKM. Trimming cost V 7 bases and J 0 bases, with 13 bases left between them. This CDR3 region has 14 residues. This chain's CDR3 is CASTPSGPSYEQYF. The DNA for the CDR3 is TGTGCCAGCACCCCCTCCGGTCCCTCCTACGAGCAGTACTTC.

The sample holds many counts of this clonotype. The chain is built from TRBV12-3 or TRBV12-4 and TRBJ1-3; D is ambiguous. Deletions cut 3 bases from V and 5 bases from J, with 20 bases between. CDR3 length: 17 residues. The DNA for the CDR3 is TGTGCCAGCAGTTTCCAAATGGCCGGCTCTCTTCGAAACACCATATATTTT. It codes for CASSFQMAGSLRNTIYF.

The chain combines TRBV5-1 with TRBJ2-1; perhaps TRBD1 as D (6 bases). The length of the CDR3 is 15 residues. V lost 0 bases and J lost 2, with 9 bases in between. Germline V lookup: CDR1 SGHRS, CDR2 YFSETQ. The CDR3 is CASSLGRGPYNEQFF. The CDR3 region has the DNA TGCGCCAGCAGCTTGGGCAGGGGCCCCTACAATGAGCAGTTCTTC.

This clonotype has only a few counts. The CDR3 bases are TGTGCCAGTAGTATGAGGGCCGGACTAGGGAACACCGGGGAGCTGTTTTTT. Translating it yields CASSMRAGLGNTGELFF. This chain joins TRBV19 and TRBJ2-2; TRBD2 agrees at 7 bases. The CDR3 is made up of 17 amino acids. Trimming at V came to 3 bases and at J to 1 base, leaving 8 bases not matched to a gene. Germline V gene sequence: CDR1 LNHDA, CDR2 SQIVND (reference sequence).

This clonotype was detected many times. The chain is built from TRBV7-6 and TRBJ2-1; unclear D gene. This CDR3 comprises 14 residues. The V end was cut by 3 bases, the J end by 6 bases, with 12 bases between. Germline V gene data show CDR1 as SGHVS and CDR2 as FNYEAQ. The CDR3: CASSLFTRSNEQFF. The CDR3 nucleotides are TGTGCCAGCAGCTTGTTTACCCGATCCAATGAGCAGTTCTTC.

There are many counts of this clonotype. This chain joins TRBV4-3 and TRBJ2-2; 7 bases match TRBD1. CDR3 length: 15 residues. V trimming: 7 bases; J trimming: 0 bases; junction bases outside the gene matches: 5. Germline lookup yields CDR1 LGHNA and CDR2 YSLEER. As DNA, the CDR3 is TGCGCCAGCAAGTGGGACAGAGCGAACACCGGGGAGCTGTTTTTT. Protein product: CASKWDRANTGELFF.

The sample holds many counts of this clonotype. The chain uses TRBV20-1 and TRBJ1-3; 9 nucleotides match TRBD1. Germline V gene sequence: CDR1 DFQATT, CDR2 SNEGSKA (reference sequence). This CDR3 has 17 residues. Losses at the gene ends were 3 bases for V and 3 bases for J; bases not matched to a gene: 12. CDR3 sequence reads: CSASPIAQGAVGNTIYF. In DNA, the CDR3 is TGCAGTGCTAGCCCAATCGCACAGGGGGCGGTTGGAAACACCATATATTTT.

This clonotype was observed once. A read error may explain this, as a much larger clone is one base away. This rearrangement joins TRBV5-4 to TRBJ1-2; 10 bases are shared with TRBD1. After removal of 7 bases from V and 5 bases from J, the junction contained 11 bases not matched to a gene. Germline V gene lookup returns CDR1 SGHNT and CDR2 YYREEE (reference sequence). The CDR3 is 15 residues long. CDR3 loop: CASGHRDRGHYGYTF. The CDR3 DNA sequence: TGTGCCAGCGGGCACCGGGACAGGGGACATTATGGCTACACCTTC.

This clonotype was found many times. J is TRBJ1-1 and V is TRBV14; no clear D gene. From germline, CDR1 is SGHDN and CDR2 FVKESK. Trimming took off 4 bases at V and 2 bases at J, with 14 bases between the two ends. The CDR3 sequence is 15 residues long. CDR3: CASSPLWGPNTEAFF. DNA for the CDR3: TGTGCCAGCAGCCCGCTTTGGGGTCCTAACACTGAAGCTTTCTTT.

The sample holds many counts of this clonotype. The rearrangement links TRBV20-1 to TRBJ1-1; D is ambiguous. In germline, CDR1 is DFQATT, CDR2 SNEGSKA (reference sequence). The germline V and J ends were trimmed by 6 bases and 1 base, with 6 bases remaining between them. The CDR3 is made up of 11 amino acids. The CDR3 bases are TGCAGTGCGAGGGAGAACACTGAAGCTTTCTTT. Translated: CSARENTEAFF.

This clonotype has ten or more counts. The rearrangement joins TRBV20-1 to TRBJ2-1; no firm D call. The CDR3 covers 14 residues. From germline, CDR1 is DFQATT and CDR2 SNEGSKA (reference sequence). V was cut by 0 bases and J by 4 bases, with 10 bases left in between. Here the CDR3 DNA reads TGCAGTGCTAGAGATCCCAAAGTATACAATGAGCAGTTCTTC. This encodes CSARDPKVYNEQFF.

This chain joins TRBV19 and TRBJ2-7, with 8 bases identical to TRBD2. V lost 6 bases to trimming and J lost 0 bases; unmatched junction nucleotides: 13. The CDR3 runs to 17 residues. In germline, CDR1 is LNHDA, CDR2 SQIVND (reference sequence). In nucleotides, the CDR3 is TGTGCCAGTAGAGAGAGAGCGGGAGTTACGTCCTCCTACGAGCAGTACTTC. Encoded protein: CASRERAGVTSSYEQYF.

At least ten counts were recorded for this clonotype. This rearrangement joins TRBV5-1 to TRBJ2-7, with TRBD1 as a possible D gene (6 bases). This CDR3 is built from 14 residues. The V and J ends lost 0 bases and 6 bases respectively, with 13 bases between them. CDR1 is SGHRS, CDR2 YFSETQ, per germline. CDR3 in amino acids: CASSLDRAGREQYF. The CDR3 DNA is TGCGCCAGCAGCTTGGACAGGGCTGGTCGCGAGCAGTACTTC.

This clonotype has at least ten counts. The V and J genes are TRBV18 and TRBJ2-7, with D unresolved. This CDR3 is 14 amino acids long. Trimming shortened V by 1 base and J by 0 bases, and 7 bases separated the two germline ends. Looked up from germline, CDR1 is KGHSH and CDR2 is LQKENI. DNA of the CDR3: TGTGCCAGCTCACCACTGACTGGCTCCTACGAGCAGTACTTC. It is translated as CASSPLTGSYEQYF.

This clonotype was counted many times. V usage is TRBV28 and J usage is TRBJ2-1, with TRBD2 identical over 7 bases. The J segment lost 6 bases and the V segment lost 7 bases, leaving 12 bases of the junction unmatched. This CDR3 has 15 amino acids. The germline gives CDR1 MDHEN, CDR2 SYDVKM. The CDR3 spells CASTIGGGWVNEQFF. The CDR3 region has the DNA TGTGCCAGCACAATCGGGGGAGGGTGGGTCAATGAGCAGTTCTTC.

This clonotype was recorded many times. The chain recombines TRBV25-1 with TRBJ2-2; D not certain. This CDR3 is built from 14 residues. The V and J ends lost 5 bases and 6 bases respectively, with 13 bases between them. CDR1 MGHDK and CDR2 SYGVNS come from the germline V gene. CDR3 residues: CASSLMGHAGELFF. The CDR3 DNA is TGTGCCAGCAGTCTAATGGGTCACGCCGGGGAGCTGTTTTTT.

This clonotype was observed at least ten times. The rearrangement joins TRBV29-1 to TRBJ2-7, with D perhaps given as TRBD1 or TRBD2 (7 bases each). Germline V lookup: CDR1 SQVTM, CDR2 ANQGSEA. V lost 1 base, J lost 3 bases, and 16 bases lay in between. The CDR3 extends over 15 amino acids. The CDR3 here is CSVEGAQGGVYEQYF. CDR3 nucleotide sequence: TGCAGCGTTGAAGGAGCGCAGGGGGGGGTCTACGAGCAGTACTTC.

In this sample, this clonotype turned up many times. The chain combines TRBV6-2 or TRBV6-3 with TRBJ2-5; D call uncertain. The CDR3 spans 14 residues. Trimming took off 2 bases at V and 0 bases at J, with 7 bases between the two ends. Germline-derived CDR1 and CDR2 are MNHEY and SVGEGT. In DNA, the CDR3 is TGTGCCAGCAGTTACGGGTGGTACCAAGAGACCCAGTACTTC. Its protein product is CASSYGWYQETQYF.

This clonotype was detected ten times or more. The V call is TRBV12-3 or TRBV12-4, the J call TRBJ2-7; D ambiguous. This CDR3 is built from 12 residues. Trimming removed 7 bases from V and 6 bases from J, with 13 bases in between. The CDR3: CASKFPYFEQYF. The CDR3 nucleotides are TGTGCCAGCAAGTTTCCCTATTTCGAGCAGTACTTC.